At least ten counts were recorded for the clone carrying this T cell receptor (beta chain). Its antigen is not identified. These data are taken from a study of T cells in Graves' hyperthyroidism and ophthalmopathy. Study results and limitations: Clonotypes that were expanded in thyroid above 0.001 mostly appeared in blood too. Classification by a 13 V-J model distinguished ophthalmopathy from stable hyperthyroidism.

Authors of the study amplified TCR beta CDR3 regions from RNA transcripts. The primer set for the first-round RT-PCR of the TCR CDR3 was HTBI. MiXCR was run by TCRdb on the multiplex PCR reads, yielding one entry per CDR3 protein. The repertoire holds approximately 640,000 distinct CDR3 sequences, with 15% to 20% as singletons. Sequenced sample: blood. The receptor was isolated from a woman aged 25 to 39 with Graves' hyperthyroidism.

CDR3 sequence: CASSLQGAQTDTQYF. CDR3 DNA: TGTGCCAGCAGCTTACAGGGGGCGCAGACAGATACGCAGTATTTT. The V gene is TRBV7-3, the J gene TRBJ2-3; 8 nucleotides agree with TRBD1. The CDR3 is 15 residues long. Per the germline V gene, CDR1 is SGHTA and CDR2 is FQGTGA. V shed 2 bases, J shed 3 bases, and the junction held 4 bases outside the gene matches.